This TCR beta chain comes out of a study of T-cell memory formation after mild COVID-19. For the study at large: TCR clusters largely stayed donor specific.

Of note for this clonotype: Its antigen remains unknown.

Study results and limitations: Cross-reactive memory apparently joined, as some responding clones appeared in pre-infection memory. While clones contracting from day 15 to 85 were balanced between CD4 and CD8, later expanders leaned CD4+.

Employing constant-segment primers, 5'RACE generated TCR alpha and TCR beta cDNA libraries bearing sample barcodes and UMIs. TCRdb called the 5' RACE reads again in MiXCR, with one record for every CDR3 protein. The repertoire holds 450,000 to 700,000 distinct CDR3 sequences, with more than 15% as singletons. Trimming stripped 3 bases from V and 5 bases from J, with 2 bases between. This CDR3 spans 11 amino acids. CDR1 is LGHNA and CDR2 is YNFKEQ in the germline V gene. Sequenced: PBMCs or a T cell subset sorted from them (not recorded which). This TCR was recovered from an adult woman who had mild COVID-19 (a few samples of this study predate the infection). Cell type and time point are not known. This chain uses TRBV4-2 with TRBJ2-4; D gene ambiguous. The CDR3 loop reads CASSHENIQYF. CDR3 bases: TGTGCCAGCAGCCACGAAAACATTCAGTACTTC.